The present entry profiles one TCR beta chain with its context. It has no known antigen specificity. Per-base qualities were not stored, and no clone one base away is much larger. The data stem from a study of T cell responses to AZD1222 COVID-19 vaccine (dated by TCRdb to the early 2020s). In terms of the full investigation: AZD1222 recipients given second doses at about 4 weeks or at about 12 weeks were pooled, since spike-specific TCR depth and breadth were not found to differ between the two schedules. TCR sequencing covered 233 trial participants: 200 to 220 given two doses of AZD1222 and some 25 given two doses of MenACWY control vaccine. Enrollment into the trials was organized by age into subgroups of 18-55, 56-69 and 70-plus years, and those subgroups contained roughly 140, 27 and 60 TCR-sequenced participants, respectively. On the study overall, not on this receptor specifically: Because no day 14 peak-response samples were available, repertoires were characterized only after the peak T cell response. Only 5 to 7 AZD1222 recipients were SARS-CoV-2 seropositive at baseline, limiting conclusions about previously exposed vaccinees. Spike-specific TCR breadth and depth rose significantly after two AZD1222 doses compared with day 0 and with MenACWY recipients. CD4 TCRs associated with the vaccine covered the entire spike protein, and the dominant responses were in regions 160-218 and 743-854. In the small 56-69-year group, the increase in depth fell short of significance, most likely because of low power. Participants were mostly white British and included more females than males, and it was suggested by the authors that clonal diversity may have been underestimated. Reportedly, close to half of the unique spike-specific TCRs recognized epitopes lying outside the regions that are mutated in the B.1.351 and B.1.1.7 variants.

The time point label on this specimen signifies: baseline before first vaccination. Vaccinee samples were obtained from the UK trials COV001 and COV002, which included a single-blind randomized controlled phase 2/3 trial of AZD1222 (ChAdOx1 nCoV-19) in healthy adults. For TCRbeta chain sequencing, PBMC samples were collected from trial participants at day 0 and at day 28 after the second dose. The CDR3 regions of human TCRbeta chains were subjected to immunosequencing. In the authors' own workflow: TCRs in the repertoires were compared against a reference library of SARS-CoV-2-specific TCRs that had been generated with the MIRA antigen-specificity platform. Breadth was defined as the fraction of unique TCRs that were SARS-CoV-2-associated, and depth was defined as the fraction of total T cells that were SARS-CoV-2-associated. Each spike-specific TCR was assigned to its reactive spike region and to a CD4 or CD8 class using the MIRA data. Log10-transformed breadth and depth values were compared by one-way ANOVA with Sidak's multiple comparisons tests. This immuneACCESS table, as held by TCRdb, lists in-frame sequences with V and J called but not all clones. Of the missing ones, under half trace to an unresolved V gene in checked studies; the others have no known cause. The DNA was the basis for D and trimming; V, J and clone size are from that table. Within this sample are roughly 150,000 clones, with 85% to 95% of them counted one time only. The top ten clonotypes cover around 5.1% of the sample.

V lost 10 bases and J lost 1 base; the stretch between them is 16 bases long. Measured from the cysteine to the phenylalanine, the CDR3 is 14 residues long. CDR3 DNA only is kept here, 42 bases in frame from base 1. From the germline V gene, CDR1 is WSHSY and CDR2 is SAAADI. The sample consisted of peripheral blood, taken on day 0 of AZD1222 vaccination. The sequence is built from TRBV10-2 and TRBJ1-2; confidence is insufficient to name the D gene. The sequence derives from an adult in good health. CDR3 sequence: CATLTPNFNYGYTF. The nucleotides read TGCGCCACCCTTACCCCAAATTTTAACTATGGCTACACCTTC.